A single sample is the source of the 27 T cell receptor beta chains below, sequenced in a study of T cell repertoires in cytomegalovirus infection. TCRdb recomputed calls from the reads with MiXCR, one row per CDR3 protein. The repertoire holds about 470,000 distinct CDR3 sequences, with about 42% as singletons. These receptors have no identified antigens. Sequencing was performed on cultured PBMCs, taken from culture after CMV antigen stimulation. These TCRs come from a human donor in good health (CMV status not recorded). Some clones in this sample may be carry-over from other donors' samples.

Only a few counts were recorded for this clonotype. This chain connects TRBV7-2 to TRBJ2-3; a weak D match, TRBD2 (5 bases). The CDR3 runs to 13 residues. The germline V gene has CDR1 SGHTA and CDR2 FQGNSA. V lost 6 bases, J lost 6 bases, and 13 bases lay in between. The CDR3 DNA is TGTGCCAGCAGAGGGAGCGGCGCGGATACGCAGTATTTT. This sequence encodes CASRGSGADTQYF.

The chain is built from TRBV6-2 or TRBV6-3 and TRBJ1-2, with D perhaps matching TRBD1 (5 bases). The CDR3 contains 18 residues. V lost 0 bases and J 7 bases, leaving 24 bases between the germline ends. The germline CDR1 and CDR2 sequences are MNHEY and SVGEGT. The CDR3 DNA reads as TGTGCCAGCAGTTACTCCAGTTACAACACCCTTGCGGGACTTGGCTACACCTTC. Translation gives CASSYSSYNTLAGLGYTF.

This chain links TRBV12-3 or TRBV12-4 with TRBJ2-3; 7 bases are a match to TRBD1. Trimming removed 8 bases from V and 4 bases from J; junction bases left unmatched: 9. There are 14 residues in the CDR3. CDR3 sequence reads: CASSPGQSSDTQYF. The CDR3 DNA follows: TGTGCCAGCTCTCCGGGACAGTCTTCAGATACGCAGTATTTT.

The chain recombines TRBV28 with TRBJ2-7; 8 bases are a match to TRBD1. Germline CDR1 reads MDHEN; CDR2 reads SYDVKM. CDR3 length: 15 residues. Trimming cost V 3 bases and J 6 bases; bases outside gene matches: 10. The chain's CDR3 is CASSFPRTGMGEQYF. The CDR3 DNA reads TGTGCCAGCAGTTTCCCCAGGACAGGGATGGGCGAGCAGTACTTC.

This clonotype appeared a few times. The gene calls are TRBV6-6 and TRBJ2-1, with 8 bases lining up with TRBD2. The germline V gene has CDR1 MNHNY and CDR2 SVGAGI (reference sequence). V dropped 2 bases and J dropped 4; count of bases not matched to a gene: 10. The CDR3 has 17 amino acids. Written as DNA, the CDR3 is TGTGCCAGCAGTTACACCTCCGGCGGGGGGACATACAATGAGCAGTTCTTC. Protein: CASSYTSGGGTYNEQFF.

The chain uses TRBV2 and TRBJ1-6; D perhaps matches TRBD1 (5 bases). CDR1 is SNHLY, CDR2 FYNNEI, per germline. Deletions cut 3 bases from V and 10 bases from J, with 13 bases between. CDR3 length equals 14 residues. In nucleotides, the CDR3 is TGTGCCAGCAGTGACACGGGGCGCGAGTCACCCCTCCACTTT. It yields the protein CASSDTGRESPLHF.

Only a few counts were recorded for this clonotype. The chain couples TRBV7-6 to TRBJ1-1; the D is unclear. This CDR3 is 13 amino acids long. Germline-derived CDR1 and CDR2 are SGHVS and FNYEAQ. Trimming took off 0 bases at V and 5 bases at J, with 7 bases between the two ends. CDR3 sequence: CASSLAGQTEAFF. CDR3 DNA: TGTGCCAGCAGCTTAGCTGGTCAGACTGAAGCTTTCTTT.

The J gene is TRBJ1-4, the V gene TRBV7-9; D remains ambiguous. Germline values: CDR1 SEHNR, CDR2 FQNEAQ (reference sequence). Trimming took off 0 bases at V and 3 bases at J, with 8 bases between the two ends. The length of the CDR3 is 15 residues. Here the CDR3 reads CASSLATGANEKLFF. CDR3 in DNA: TGTGCCAGCAGCTTAGCGACTGGCGCTAATGAAAAACTGTTTTTT.

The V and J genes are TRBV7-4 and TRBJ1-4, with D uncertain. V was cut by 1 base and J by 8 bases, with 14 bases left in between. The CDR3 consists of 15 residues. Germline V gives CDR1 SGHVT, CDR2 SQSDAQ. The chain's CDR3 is CASSLGSGGTEKLFF. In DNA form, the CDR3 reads TGTGCCAGCAGCTTAGGGTCAGGAGGCACGGAAAAACTGTTTTTT. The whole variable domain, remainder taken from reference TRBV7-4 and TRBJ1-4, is GAGVSQSPRYKVAKRGRDVALRCDSISGHVTLYWYRQTLGQGSEVLTYSQSDAQRDKSGRPSGRFSAERPERSVSTLKIQRTEQGDSAVYLCASSLGSGGTEKLFFGSGTQLSVL.

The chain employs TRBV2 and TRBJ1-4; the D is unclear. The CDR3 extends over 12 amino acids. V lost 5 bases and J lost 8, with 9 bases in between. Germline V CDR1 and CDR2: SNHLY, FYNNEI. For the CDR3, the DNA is TGTGCCAGCAGTCCCCGCGTGGAAAAACTGTTTTTT. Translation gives CASSPRVEKLFF.

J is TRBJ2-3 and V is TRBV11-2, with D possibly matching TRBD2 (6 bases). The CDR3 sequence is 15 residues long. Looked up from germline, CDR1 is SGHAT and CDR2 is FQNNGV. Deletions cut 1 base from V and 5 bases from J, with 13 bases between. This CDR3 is CASSLAGADGDTQYF. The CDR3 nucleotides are TGTGCCAGCAGCTTAGCGGGAGCGGATGGAGATACGCAGTATTTT.

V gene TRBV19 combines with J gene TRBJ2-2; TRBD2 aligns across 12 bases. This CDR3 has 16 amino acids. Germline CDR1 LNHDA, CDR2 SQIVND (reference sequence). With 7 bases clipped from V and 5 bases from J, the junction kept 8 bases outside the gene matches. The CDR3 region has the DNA TGTGCCAGTACCCCTAGCGGGAGGGCCATTACCGGGGAGCTGTTTTTT. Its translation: CASTPSGRAITGELFF. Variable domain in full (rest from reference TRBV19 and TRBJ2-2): DGGITQSPKYLFRKEGQNVTLSCEQNLNHDAMYWYRQDPGQGLRLIYYSQIVNDFQKGDIAEGYSVSREKKESFPLTVTSAQKNPTAFYLCASTPSGRAITGELFFGEGSRLTVL.

CDR3 nucleotide sequence: TGTGCCAGCAGTGAACAGGGGGCGCGGTACGAGCAGTACTTC. Its protein product is CASSEQGARYEQYF. The chain recombines TRBV2 with TRBJ2-7, with 8 bases aligning to TRBD1. From germline, CDR1 is SNHLY and CDR2 FYNNEI. The V and J ends lost 2 bases and 4 bases, in that order; junction bases with no gene match: 4. The CDR3 loop spans 14 amino acids.

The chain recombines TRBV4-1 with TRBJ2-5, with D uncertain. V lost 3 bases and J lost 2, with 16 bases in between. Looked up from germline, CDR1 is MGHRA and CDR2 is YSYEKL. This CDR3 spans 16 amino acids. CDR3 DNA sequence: TGCGCCAGCAGCCAGGATGTTCGGGTCTCTCAAGAGACCCAGTACTTC. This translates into CASSQDVRVSQETQYF.

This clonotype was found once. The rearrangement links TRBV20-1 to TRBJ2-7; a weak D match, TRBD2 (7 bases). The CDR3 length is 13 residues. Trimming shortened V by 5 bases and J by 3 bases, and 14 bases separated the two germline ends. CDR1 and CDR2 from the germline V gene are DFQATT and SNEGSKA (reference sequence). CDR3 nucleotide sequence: TGCAGTGCTGCACCAGCGGGACACTACGAGCAGTACTTC. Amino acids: CSAAPAGHYEQYF.

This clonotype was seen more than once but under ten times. CDR3 region: CASSRRTDTEAFF. In DNA, the CDR3 is TGTGCCAGCAGCCGACGTACGGACACTGAAGCTTTCTTT. The chain recombines TRBV7-2 with TRBJ1-1; D uncertain. With 5 bases removed from V and 3 bases from J, the gap between germline ends came to 10 bases. Germline CDR1 and CDR2: SGHTA and FQGNSA. This CDR3 contains 13 residues.

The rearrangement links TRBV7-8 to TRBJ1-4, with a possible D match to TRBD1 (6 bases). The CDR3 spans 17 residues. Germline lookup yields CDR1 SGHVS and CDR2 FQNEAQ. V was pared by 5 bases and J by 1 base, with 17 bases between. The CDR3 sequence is CASSPRAYRETNEKLFF. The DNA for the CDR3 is TGTGCCAGCAGCCCACGAGCATACAGGGAAACTAATGAAAAACTGTTTTTT.

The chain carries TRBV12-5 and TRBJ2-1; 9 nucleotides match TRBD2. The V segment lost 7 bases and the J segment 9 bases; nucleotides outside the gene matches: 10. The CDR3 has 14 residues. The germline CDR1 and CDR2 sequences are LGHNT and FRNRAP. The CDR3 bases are TGTGCTAGTGCCCCCTTTAGCGGGGGCGGTGAGCAGTTCTTC. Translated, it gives CASAPFSGGGEQFF.

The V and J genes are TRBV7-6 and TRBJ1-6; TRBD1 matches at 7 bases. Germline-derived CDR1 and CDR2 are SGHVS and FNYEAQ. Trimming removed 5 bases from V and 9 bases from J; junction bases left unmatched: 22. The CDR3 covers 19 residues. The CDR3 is CASSPSYISTGDIGSPLHF. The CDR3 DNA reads TGTGCCAGCAGCCCGTCTTACATTAGCACAGGGGATATCGGTTCACCCCTCCACTTT.

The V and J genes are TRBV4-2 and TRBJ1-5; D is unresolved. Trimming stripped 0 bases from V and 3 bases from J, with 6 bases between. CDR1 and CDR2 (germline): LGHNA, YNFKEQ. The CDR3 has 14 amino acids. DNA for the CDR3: TGTGCCAGCAGCCAAGATGGAGTCAATCAGCCCCAGCATTTT. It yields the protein CASSQDGVNQPQHF.

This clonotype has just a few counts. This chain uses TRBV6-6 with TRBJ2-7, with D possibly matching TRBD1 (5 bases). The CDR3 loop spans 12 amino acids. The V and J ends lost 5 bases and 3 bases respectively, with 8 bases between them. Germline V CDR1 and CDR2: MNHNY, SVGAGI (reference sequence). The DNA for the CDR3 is TGTGCCAGCAGTGACCAGGGCTACGAGCAGTACTTC. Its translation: CASSDQGYEQYF.

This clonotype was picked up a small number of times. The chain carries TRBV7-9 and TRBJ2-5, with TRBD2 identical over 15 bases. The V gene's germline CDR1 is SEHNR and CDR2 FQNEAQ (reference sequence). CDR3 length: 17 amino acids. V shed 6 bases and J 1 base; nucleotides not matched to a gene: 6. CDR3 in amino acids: CASSRGTSGRIQETQYF. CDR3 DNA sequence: TGTGCCAGCAGTCGGGGGACTAGCGGGAGGATCCAAGAGACCCAGTACTTC.

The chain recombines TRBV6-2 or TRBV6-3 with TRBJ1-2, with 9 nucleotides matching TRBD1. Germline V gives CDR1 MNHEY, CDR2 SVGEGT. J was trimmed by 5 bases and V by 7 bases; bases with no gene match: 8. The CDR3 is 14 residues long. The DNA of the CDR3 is TGTGCCAGCACCCCCGGGACAGGGAGTTATGGCTACACCTTC. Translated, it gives CASTPGTGSYGYTF.

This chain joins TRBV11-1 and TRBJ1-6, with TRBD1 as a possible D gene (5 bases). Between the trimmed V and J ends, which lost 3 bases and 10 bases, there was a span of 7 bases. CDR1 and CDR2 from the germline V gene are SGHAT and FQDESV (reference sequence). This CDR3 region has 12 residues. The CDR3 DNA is TGTGCCAGCAGCTTCAGGGAATCACCCCTCCACTTT. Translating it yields CASSFRESPLHF. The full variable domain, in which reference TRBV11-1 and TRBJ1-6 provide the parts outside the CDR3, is EAEVAQSPRYKITEKSQAVAFWCDPISGHATLYWYRQILGQGPELLVQFQDESVVDDSQLPKDRFSAERLKGVDSTLKIQPAELGDSAMYLCASSFRESPLHFGNGTRLTVT.

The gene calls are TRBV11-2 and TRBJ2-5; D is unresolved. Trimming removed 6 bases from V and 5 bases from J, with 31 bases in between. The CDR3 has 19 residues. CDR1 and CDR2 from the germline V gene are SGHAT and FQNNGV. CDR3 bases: TGTGCCAGCAGAAGTGGTCCCCCTCTCCGGGCCAAGGTGGCGGAGACCCAGTACTTC. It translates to CASRSGPPLRAKVAETQYF.

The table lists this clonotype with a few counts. As DNA, the CDR3 is TGTGCCAGCAGTTTGGAGGGAACTCAGCCCCAGCATTTT. It codes for CASSLEGTQPQHF. The V and J genes are TRBV12-3 or TRBV12-4 and TRBJ1-5; D unclear. The CDR3 runs 13 residues. Deletions cut 3 bases from V and 6 bases from J, with 9 bases between.

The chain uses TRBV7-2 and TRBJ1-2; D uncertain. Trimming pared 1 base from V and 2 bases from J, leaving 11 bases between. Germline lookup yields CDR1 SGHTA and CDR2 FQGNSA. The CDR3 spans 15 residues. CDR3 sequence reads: CASSLESGSNYGYTF. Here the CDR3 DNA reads TGTGCCAGCAGCTTAGAATCTGGCAGCAACTATGGCTACACCTTC.